This T cell receptor beta chain is drawn from a study of blood T cell repertoires in COVID-19. As for the study in general: The United States, Italy and Spain provided the acute and convalescent COVID-19 samples.

In this sample, this clone turned up once. Germline-derived CDR1 and CDR2 are SQVTM and ANQGSEA. J gave up 2 bases and V 0 bases, and 7 bases lay outside the gene matches. The CDR3 covers 16 residues. As handled by the study authors: For nucleated cells, counts were estimated from reference gene primer amplification. Clones were sequenced by immunoSEQ multiplex PCR, and TCRdb holds only the in-frame ones, with some missing. That table gives V, J and clone size, and the DNA gave D and trimming. In the table there are fewer than 300,000 clones, about 80% of which are singletons. Sequencing was performed on peripheral blood. The TCR was taken from a person between 65 and 79 years old with COVID-19, enrolled during active disease. The chain carries TRBV29-1 and TRBJ1-3, with 7 bases matching TRBD1. The CDR3 loop is CSVEDPSTGTGNTIYF. CDR3 nucleotides: TGCAGCGTTGAAGATCCGTCGACAGGGACTGGAAACACCATATATTTT.